This T cell receptor (beta chain) appears in the sequencing data of a study of T cells after yellow fever vaccination. At the level of the study: Preparation of fractions with low cell numbers was performed using SMART-Seq v4 Ultra Low Input. Study conclusions and caveats: Contaminants from the bulk population, in the form of abundant clonotypes, could be found in FACS-sorted repertoires. In post-booster samples, most primary-vaccination clones reappeared (around 95% CD4, approximately 91% CD8).

MiXCR was run by TCRdb on the 5' RACE reads, yielding one entry per CDR3 protein. In the table there are a few hundred thousand distinct CDR3 sequences, approximately 9% of which are singletons. The germline V and J ends were trimmed by 5 bases and 2 bases, with 11 bases remaining between them. CDR3 length: 14 residues. Germline loops: CDR1 KGHDR, CDR2 SFDVKD. A few counts support this clonotype. Its antigen remains unidentified. Here the sequenced sample was PBMCs, taken on the day of the first yellow fever vaccination. This clonotype was sampled from a young man who received the YFV17D yellow fever vaccine. The J gene is TRBJ1-2, the V gene TRBV24-1, with D possibly matching TRBD1 (5 bases). The CDR3 loop is CATSASGRNYGYTF. In DNA form, the CDR3 reads TGTGCCACCAGTGCGTCAGGGCGCAACTATGGCTACACCTTC.